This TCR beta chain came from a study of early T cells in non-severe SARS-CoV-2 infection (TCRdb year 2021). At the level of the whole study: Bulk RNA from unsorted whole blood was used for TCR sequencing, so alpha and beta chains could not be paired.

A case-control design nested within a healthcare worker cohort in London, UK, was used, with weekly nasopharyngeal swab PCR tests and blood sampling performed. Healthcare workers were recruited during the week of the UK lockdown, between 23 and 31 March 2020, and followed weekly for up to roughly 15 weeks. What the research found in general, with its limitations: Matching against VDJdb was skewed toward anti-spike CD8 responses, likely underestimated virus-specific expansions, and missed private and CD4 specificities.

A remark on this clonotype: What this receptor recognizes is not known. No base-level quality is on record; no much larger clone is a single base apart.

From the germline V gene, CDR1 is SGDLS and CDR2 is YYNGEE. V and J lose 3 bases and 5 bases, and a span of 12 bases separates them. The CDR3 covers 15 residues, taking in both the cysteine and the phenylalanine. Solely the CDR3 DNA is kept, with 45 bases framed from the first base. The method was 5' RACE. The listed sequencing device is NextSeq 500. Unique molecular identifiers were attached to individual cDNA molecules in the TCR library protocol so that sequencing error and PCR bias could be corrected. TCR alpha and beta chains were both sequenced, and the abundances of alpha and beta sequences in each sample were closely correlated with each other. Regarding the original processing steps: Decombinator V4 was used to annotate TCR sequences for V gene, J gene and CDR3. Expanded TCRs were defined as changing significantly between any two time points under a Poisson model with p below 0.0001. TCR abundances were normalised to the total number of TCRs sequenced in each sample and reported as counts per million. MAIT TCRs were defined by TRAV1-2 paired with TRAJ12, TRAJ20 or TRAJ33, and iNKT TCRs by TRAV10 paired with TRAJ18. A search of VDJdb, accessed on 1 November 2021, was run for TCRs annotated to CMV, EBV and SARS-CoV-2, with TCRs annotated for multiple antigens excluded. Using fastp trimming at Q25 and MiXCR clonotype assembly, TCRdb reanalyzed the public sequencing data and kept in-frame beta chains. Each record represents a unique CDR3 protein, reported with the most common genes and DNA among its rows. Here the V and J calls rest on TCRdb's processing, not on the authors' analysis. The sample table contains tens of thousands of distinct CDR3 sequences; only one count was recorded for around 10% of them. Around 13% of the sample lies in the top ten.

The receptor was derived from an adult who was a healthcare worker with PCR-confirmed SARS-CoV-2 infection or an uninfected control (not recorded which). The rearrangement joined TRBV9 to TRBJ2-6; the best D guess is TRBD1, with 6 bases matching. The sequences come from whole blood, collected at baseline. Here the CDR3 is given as CASSAQGSWANVLTF. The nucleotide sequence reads TGTGCCAGCAGCGCTCAGGGGTCTTGGGCCAACGTCCTGACTTTC.